This TCR beta chain originates from a study of cytotoxic CD8 clonotypes in ibrutinib-treated CLL. Turning to the study itself: Complete response was seen in 2 patients and partial in some 25; some 12 progressed and roughly 14 stayed remitted after a median about six years. Sequenced samples delivered averages of 200,000 to 300,000 productive templates and around 90,000 productive rearrangements.

The study, taken as a whole, reports: Samples were collected at differing times from sustained-remission and progressing patients.

Turning to this clone: The antigen remains undetermined.

CDR3 length equals 15 residues. Germline V gene sequence: CDR1 SGHAT, CDR2 FQNNGV. V trimming: 5 bases; J trimming: 5 bases; junction bases outside the gene matches: 7. Researchers set a sequencing depth target of 1 in 200,000 to 1 in 1 million T cells. Clones were read by immunoSEQ multiplex PCR, and TCRdb kept only the in-frame ones, dropping some. Counted here are tens of thousands of clones, over 80% occurring once; the ten biggest clones make up about two fifths. The chain uses TRBV11-2 and TRBJ1-4, with 8 bases lining up with TRBD1. Material: PBMCs, obtained after 24 months of ibrutinib treatment. The clonotype was recovered from a human donor with chronic lymphocytic leukemia. This CDR3 is CASSHGTGMNEKLFF. For the CDR3, the DNA is TGTGCCAGCAGCCACGGGACAGGCATGAATGAAAAACTGTTTTTT.